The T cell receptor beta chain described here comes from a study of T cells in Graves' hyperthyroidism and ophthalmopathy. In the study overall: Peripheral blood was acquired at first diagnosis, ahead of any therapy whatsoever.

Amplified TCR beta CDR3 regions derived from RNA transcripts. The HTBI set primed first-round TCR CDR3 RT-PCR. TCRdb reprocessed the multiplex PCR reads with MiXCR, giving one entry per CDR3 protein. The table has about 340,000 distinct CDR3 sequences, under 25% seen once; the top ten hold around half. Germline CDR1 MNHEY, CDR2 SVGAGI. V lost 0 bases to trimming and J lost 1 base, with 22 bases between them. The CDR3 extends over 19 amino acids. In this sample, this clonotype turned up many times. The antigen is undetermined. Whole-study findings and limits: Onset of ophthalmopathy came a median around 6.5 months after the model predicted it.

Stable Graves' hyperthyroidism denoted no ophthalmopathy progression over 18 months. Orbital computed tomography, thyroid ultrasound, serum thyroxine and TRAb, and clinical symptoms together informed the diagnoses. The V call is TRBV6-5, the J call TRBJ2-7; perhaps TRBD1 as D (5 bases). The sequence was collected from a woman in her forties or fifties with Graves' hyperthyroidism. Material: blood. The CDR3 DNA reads TGTGCCAGCAGTTACTCGAAGGGGTTCCCAGGAATGAGGTCCTACGAGCAGTACTTC. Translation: CASSYSKGFPGMRSYEQYF.